This TCR beta chain was observed in a study of T cells expressing NK-cell markers. General observations from the study: HCMV specificity of the expanded NKG2C+ T cell clones stayed unclear.

On this clonotype: What it binds is unknown.

CDR3 length: 11 amino acids. Germline V gives CDR1 SQVTM, CDR2 ANQGSEA. TCRdb reprocessed the 5' RACE reads and stores each CDR3 protein as one record, lacking DNA. Seen in this sample are over 100,000 distinct CDR3 sequences; the ten most common clones hold approximately 17%. This chain joins TRBV29-1 and TRBJ1-1; the D call of TRBD1 rests on TCRdb alone, since no DNA is present to check it. Sequencing input: blood T cells: a sorted CD56 or NKG2C T cell subset, CD4+ or CD8+ T cells, or bulk PBMC T cells (not recorded which). The source of this sequence is a woman between 18 and 69 years old in good health. CDR3: CSSTGRDEAFF.